This is a list of T cell receptor beta chains from one sample in a study of cytomegalovirus exposure and HLA in healthy donors. The method was immunoSEQ multiplex PCR; TCRdb's version includes in-frame clones alone and lacks a portion of them. The data contain a few hundred thousand clones, 70% to 85% of them singletons. The sequencing input was PBMCs. The receptors shown here come from a woman in her fifties or sixties in good health and CMV-seropositive. Both conserved end residues are part of each CDR3. A D gene is named only where the DNA matches it firmly. Part of the rows lack a size; the others show once, few, many or a class for expanded clones.

CDR3 DNA	CDR3 protein	J gene	clone size	D gene	V gene
TGTGCCAGCAGCCTCCAGGGGGGCGCAGAGACCCAGTACTTC	CASSLQGGAETQYF	TRBJ2-5	once	.	TRBV7-2
TGCGCCAGCAGCCCGTGGACAGGGGCCGATGGCTATGGCTACACCTTC	CASSPWTGADGYGYTF	TRBJ1-2	.	TRBD1	TRBV5-1
TGCGCCAGCAGCCCGGGCGGGACTAGCGGGAGCGATGAGCAGTTCTTC	CASSPGGTSGSDEQFF	TRBJ2-1	.	TRBD2	TRBV5-1
TGTGCCAGCAGCTTAGCGCAAAGTAGCTCTGGAAACACCATATATTTT	CASSLAQSSSGNTIYF	TRBJ1-3	once	.	TRBV7-2
TGTGCCAGCAGCTTAGGAGGGGACACCCTCTACGAGCAGTACTTC	CASSLGGDTLYEQYF	TRBJ2-7	once	.	TRBV7-9
TGTGCCAGTCTCGACAGGGACACTGAAGCTTTCTTT	CASLDRDTEAFF	TRBJ1-1	.	TRBD1	TRBV19
TGTGCCTGCAGCACAGGGGGCGTCACTGAAGCTTTCTTT	CACSTGGVTEAFF	TRBJ1-1	.	TRBD1	TRBV30
TGTGCCAGCAGTTTACGGACGGGAGGAAACACTGAAGCTTTCTTT	CASSLRTGGNTEAFF	TRBJ1-1	.	.	TRBV28
TGTGCCAGTAGCCGGGATGCTAACTATGGCTACACCTTC	CASSRDANYGYTF	TRBJ1-2	.	.	TRBV19
TGTGCCAGCAGTCGTTATAGCAATCAGCCCCAGCATTTT	CASSRYSNQPQHF	TRBJ1-5	.	.	TRBV27
TGTGCCAGCTCACCATCGGGACTTCTAGAGCAGTTCTTC	CASSPSGLLEQFF	TRBJ2-1	.	.	TRBV18
TGTGCCAGCAGCGCCTCTAGCGGGGGGGAGACCCAGTACTTC	CASSASSGGETQYF	TRBJ2-5	.	TRBD2	TRBV7-2
TGTGCCTGGAGTGCCTCTGGCAGGGAGGGTGAAGCTTTCTTT	CAWSASGREGEAFF	TRBJ1-1	few	.	TRBV30
TGTGCCTGGAGCCTGACAGGGGGTTCTGAAGCTTTCTTT	CAWSLTGGSEAFF	TRBJ1-1	few	TRBD1	TRBV30
TGTGCCAGTACTTCCCAGGGGGCTAGCGGCACCGGGGAGCTGTTTTTT	CASTSQGASGTGELFF	TRBJ2-2	.	.	TRBV19
TGTGCCACCAGCAGAGATCCAGGGAGCACAGATACGCAGTATTTT	CATSRDPGSTDTQYF	TRBJ2-3	.	.	TRBV15
TGTGCCAGCAGGGGAAGTGGGGGGGGCCCCTCTGGGGCCAACGTCCTGACTTTC	CASRGSGGGPSGANVLTF	TRBJ2-6	.	.	TRBV28
TGCGCCAGCAGCCAGAAGCGGGATACGCAGTATTTT	CASSQKRDTQYF	TRBJ2-3	few	.	TRBV4-3
TGTGCCAGCAGTGCTCAGGGCTCGAACACCGGGGAGCTGTTTTTT	CASSAQGSNTGELFF	TRBJ2-2	.	.	TRBV2
TGTGCCAGCAGCTTTGATAGGGGGACAGGGGGCACTGAAGCTTTCTTT	CASSFDRGTGGTEAFF	TRBJ1-1	.	TRBD1	TRBV28
TGCGCCAGCAGCTTGTCGGGACAAGACAATGAGCAGTTCTTC	CASSLSGQDNEQFF	TRBJ2-1	.	.	TRBV5-1
TGTGCCAGCAGCCTCCCTCAGGGTACGGAGACCCAGTACTTC	CASSLPQGTETQYF	TRBJ2-5	.	.	TRBV28
TGTGCCAGCAGGGAGGGACTTCTCTTGCCCCAGCATTTT	CASREGLLLPQHF	TRBJ1-5	.	.	TRBV6-1
TGTGCCAGCAGCCCTGGCGGCCTATGGGAGACCCAGTACTTC	CASSPGGLWETQYF	TRBJ2-5	.	.	TRBV7-9
TGCAGCGTTGGGCAGAACTACGAGCAGTACTTC	CSVGQNYEQYF	TRBJ2-7	.	.	TRBV29-1
TGTGCCAGCAGTTTGGGGGGGCGTATTACTGAAGCTTTCTTT	CASSLGGRITEAFF	TRBJ1-1	.	.	TRBV2
TGCAGCGCTAGGGGAACAGGGGGGAACACTGAAGCTTTCTTT	CSARGTGGNTEAFF	TRBJ1-1	once	TRBD1	TRBV29-1
TGCGCCAGCCATGGGGCGGGGAGCACAGATACGCAGTATTTT	CASHGAGSTDTQYF	TRBJ2-3	.	.	TRBV5-1
TGTGCCAGTAGTCCCCGAGACAGTAATTCACCCCTCCACTTT	CASSPRDSNSPLHF	TRBJ1-6	.	.	TRBV19
TGCAGCGTCATACAACAGGGGCAAGGCGATACGCAGTATTTT	CSVIQQGQGDTQYF	TRBJ2-3	.	TRBD1	TRBV29-1
TGTGCCAGCAGCGTCGGACTTAATTCACCCCTCCACTTT	CASSVGLNSPLHF	TRBJ1-6	.	.	TRBV5-8
TGCGCCAGCAGCGGGTTAGCGGGAGGTACCTCGAGCTCCTACAATGAGCAGTTCTTC	CASSGLAGGTSSSYNEQFF	TRBJ2-1	.	TRBD2	TRBV5-1
TGCGCCAGCAGGGTCAGGGGGGTAGAAGACGGCTACACCTTC	CASRVRGVEDGYTF	TRBJ1-2	.	TRBD1	TRBV10-2
TGTGCCTGGGCTAAAGGACAGGGGCAAGAGACCCAGTACTTC	CAWAKGQGQETQYF	TRBJ2-5	.	TRBD1	TRBV30
TGCAGCGCTGGACTAGCGGGGCTCTCCTACAATGAGCAGTTCTTC	CSAGLAGLSYNEQFF	TRBJ2-1	.	TRBD2	TRBV29-1
TGTGCCAGCACGAGGGGGAACAATCAGCCCCAGCATTTT	CASTRGNNQPQHF	TRBJ1-5	.	.	TRBV2